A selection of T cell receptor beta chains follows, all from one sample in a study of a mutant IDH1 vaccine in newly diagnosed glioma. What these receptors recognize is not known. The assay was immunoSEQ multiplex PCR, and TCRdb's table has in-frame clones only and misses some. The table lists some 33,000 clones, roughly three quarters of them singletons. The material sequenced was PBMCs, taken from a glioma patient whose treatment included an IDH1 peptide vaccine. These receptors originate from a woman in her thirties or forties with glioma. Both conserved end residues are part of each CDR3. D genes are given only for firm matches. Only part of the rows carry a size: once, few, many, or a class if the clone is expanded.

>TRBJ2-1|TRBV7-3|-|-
CASSLGTEQFF
TGTGCCAGCAGCTTAGGAACTGAGCAGTTCTTC
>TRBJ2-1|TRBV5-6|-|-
CASSGTGAYNEQFF
TGTGCCAGCAGCGGAACTGGGGCTTACAATGAGCAGTTCTTC
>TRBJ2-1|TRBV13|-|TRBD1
CASSSQGWGQGVPYNEQFF
TGTGCCAGCAGCTCCCAAGGGTGGGGACAGGGGGTCCCCTACAATGAGCAGTTCTTC
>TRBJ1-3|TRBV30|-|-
CAWSVRNTIYF
TGTGCCTGGAGTGTGAGGAACACCATATATTTT
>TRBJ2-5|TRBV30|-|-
CAWKPSGETQYF
TGTGCCTGGAAACCGTCTGGGGAGACCCAGTACTTC
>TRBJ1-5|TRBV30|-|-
CAWSRTQGPQHF
TGTGCCTGGAGTAGGACCCAGGGGCCCCAGCATTTT
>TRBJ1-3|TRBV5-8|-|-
CASSLQEGSSGNTIYF
TGTGCCAGCAGCTTGCAAGAGGGGAGCTCTGGAAACACCATATATTTT
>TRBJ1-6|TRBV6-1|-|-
CASSGGKVNSPLHF
TGTGCCAGCAGTGGGGGCAAGGTTAATTCACCCCTCCACTTT
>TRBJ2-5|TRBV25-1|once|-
CASTEWGEDQETQYF
TGTGCCAGCACCGAGTGGGGGGAGGACCAAGAGACCCAGTACTTC
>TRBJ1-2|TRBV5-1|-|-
CASSLVVGQVDGYTF
TGCGCCAGCAGCTTGGTTGTAGGGCAGGTGGATGGCTACACCTTC
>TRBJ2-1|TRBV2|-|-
CASSEDGQGEQFF
TGTGCCAGCAGTGAAGACGGGCAGGGTGAGCAGTTCTTC
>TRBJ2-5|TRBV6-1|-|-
CASSELQVIRETQYF
TGTGCCAGCAGTGAACTACAGGTGATTCGGGAGACCCAGTACTTC
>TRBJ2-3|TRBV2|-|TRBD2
CASSAGTINTDTQYF
TGTGCCAGCAGTGCCGGGACTATTAACACAGATACGCAGTATTTT
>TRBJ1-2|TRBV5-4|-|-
CASSLVQGAYGYTF
TGTGCCAGCAGCTTGGTACAGGGTGCCTATGGCTACACCTTC
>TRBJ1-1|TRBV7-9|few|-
CASSSRRVTEAFF
TGTGCCAGCAGCTCTAGGCGGGTCACTGAAGCTTTCTTT
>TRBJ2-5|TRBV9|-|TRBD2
CASSVGISLAGEETQYF
TGTGCCAGCAGCGTAGGAATATCCCTAGCGGGGGAAGAGACCCAGTACTTC